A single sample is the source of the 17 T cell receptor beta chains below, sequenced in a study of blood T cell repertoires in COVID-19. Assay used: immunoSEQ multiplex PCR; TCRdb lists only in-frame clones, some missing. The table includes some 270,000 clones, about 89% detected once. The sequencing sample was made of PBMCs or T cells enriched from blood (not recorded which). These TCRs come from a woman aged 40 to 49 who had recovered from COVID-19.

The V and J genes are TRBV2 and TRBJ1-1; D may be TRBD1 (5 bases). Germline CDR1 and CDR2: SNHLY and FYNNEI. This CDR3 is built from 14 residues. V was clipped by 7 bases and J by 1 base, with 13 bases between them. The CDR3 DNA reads TGTGCCAGCATCCGGGACTTAGCGAACACTGAAGCTTTCTTT. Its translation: CASIRDLANTEAFF.

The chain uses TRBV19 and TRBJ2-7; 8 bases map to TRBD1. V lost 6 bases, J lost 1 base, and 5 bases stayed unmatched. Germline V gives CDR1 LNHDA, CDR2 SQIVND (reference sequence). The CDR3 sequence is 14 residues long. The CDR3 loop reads CASSATGGSYEQYF. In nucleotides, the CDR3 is TGTGCCAGTAGCGCAACAGGGGGTTCCTACGAGCAGTACTTC.

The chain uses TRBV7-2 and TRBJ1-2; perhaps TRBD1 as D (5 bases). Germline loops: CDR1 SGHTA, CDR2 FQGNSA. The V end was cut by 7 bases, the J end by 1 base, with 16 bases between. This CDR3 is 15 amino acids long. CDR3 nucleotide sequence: TGTGCCAGCACGGGCGGGGCAGCCAATAACTATGGCTACACCTTC. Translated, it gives CASTGGAANNYGYTF.

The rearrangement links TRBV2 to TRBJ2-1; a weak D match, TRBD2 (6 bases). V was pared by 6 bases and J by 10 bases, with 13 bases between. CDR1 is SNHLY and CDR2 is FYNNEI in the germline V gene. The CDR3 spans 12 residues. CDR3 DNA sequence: TGTGCCAGCAGACTAGCTTTAGGGGAGCAGTTCTTC. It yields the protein CASRLALGEQFF.

The CDR3 loop reads CASSLGGSTDTQYF. The CDR3 region has the DNA TGCGCCAGCAGCTTGGGCGGTAGCACAGATACGCAGTATTTT. The chain carries TRBV5-1 and TRBJ2-3, with D unclear. Germline V gene sequence: CDR1 SGHRS, CDR2 YFSETQ. V lost 0 bases, J lost 0 bases, and 5 bases lay in between. This CDR3 region has 14 residues.

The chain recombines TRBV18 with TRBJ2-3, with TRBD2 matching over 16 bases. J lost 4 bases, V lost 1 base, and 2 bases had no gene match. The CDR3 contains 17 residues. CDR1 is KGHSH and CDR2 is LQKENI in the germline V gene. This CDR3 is CASSPLGTSGGADTQYF. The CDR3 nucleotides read TGTGCCAGCTCACCACTTGGGACTAGCGGGGGGGCAGATACGCAGTATTTT.

CDR3 nucleotide sequence: TGTGCCAGCAGCGTTGGCAGCGTGTTGTACGATGAGCAGTTCTTC. Amino acids: CASSVGSVLYDEQFF. The chain combines TRBV9 with TRBJ2-1; no clear D. Trimming left V 2 bases short and J 8 bases short, with 17 bases between. The CDR3 is 15 residues long. The germline V gene has CDR1 SGDLS and CDR2 YYNGEE.

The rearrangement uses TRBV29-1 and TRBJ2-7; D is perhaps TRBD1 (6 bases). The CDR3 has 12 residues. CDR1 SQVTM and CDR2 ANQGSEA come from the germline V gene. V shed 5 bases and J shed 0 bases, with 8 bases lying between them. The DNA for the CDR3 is TGCAGCGTTTACAGGGACTCCTACGAGCAGTACTTC. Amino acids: CSVYRDSYEQYF.

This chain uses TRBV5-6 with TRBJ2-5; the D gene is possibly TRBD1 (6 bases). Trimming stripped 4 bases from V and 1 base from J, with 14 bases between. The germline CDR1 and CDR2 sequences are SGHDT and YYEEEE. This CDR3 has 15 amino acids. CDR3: CASSAAQGPQETQYF. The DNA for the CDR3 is TGTGCCAGCAGCGCGGCGCAGGGGCCCCAAGAGACCCAGTACTTC.

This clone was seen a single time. As DNA, the CDR3 is TGTGCCAGCAGTACCGGGACTAGCGCTCGCGAGCAGTACTTC. Protein sequence: CASSTGTSAREQYF. The gene calls are TRBV6-5 and TRBJ2-7; 10 nucleotides align to TRBD2. The CDR3 runs to 14 residues. V lost 5 bases to trimming and J lost 6 bases; unmatched junction nucleotides: 7. Germline CDR1 is MNHEY and CDR2 is SVGAGI.

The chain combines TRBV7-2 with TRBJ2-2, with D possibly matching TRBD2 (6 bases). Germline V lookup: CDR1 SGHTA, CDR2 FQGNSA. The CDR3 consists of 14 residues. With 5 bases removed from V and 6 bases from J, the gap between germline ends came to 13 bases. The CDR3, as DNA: TGTGCCAGCAGCCCACGACTAGAGGCCGGGGAGCTGTTTTTT. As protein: CASSPRLEAGELFF.

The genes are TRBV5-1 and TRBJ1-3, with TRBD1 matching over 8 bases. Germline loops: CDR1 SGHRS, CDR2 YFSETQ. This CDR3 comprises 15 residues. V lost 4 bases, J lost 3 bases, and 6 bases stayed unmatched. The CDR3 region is CASSDTGGYGNTIYF. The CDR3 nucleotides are TGCGCCAGCAGCGACACAGGGGGATATGGAAACACCATATATTTT.

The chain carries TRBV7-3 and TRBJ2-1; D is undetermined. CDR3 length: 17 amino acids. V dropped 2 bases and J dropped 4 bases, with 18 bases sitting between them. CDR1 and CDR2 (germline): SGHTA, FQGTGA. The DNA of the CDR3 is TGTGCCAGCAGCTTAGCGCTAAGTCTTCCCCCGTACAATGAGCAGTTCTTC. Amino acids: CASSLALSLPPYNEQFF.

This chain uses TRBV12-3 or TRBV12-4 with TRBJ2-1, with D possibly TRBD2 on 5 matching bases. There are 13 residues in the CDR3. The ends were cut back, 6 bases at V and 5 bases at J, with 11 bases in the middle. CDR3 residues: CASRGSGDNEQFF. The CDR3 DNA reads TGTGCCAGCAGGGGGAGTGGCGACAATGAGCAGTTCTTC.

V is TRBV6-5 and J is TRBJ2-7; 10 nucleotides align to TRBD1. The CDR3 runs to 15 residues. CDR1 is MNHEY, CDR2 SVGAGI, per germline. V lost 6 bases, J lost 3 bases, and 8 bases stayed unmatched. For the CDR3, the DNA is TGTGCCAGCAGGTACCGGGACAGGGGAAGCTACGAGCAGTACTTC. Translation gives CASRYRDRGSYEQYF.

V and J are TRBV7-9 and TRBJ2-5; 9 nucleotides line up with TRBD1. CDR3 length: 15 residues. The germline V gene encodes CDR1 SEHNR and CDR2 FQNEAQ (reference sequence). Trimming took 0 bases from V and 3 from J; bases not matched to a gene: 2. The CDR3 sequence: CASSLADRGEETQYF. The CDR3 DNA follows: TGTGCCAGCAGCTTAGCGGACAGGGGCGAAGAGACCCAGTACTTC.

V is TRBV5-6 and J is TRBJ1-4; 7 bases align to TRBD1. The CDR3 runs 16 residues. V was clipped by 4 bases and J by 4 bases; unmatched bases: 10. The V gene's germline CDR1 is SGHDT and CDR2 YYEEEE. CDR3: CASSPSAGQINEKLFF. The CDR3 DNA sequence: TGTGCCAGCAGCCCCTCCGCGGGACAGATTAATGAAAAACTGTTTTTT.